The clone carrying this TCR beta chain was observed many times. Its antigen is currently unknown. This record belongs to a study of T cells in Graves' hyperthyroidism and ophthalmopathy. Researchers took RNA transcripts and amplified the TCR beta CDR3 regions from them. When the TCR CDR3 underwent first-round RT-PCR, the HTBI primer set was used. TCRdb passed the multiplex PCR reads through MiXCR, listing each CDR3 protein once. The table records 300,000 to 400,000 distinct CDR3 sequences, 18% of them present only once. CDR3 length equals 13 residues. The ends lost 3 bases at V and 10 bases at J; junction bases unmatched: 8. Germline values: CDR1 DFQATT, CDR2 SNEGSKA (reference sequence). Overall study findings and caveats: A model of 13 V-J features distinguished ophthalmopathy from stable hyperthyroidism. The model foresaw ophthalmopathy a median around seven months prior to onset.

The V call is TRBV20-1, the J call TRBJ1-4; TRBD1 aligns across 7 bases. The sample consisted of blood. The sequence came from a man aged 18-30 years with Graves' ophthalmopathy. The CDR3 spells CSASSGQEGKLFF. The DNA of the CDR3 is TGCAGTGCTAGCTCCGGACAGGAGGGAAAACTGTTTTTT.